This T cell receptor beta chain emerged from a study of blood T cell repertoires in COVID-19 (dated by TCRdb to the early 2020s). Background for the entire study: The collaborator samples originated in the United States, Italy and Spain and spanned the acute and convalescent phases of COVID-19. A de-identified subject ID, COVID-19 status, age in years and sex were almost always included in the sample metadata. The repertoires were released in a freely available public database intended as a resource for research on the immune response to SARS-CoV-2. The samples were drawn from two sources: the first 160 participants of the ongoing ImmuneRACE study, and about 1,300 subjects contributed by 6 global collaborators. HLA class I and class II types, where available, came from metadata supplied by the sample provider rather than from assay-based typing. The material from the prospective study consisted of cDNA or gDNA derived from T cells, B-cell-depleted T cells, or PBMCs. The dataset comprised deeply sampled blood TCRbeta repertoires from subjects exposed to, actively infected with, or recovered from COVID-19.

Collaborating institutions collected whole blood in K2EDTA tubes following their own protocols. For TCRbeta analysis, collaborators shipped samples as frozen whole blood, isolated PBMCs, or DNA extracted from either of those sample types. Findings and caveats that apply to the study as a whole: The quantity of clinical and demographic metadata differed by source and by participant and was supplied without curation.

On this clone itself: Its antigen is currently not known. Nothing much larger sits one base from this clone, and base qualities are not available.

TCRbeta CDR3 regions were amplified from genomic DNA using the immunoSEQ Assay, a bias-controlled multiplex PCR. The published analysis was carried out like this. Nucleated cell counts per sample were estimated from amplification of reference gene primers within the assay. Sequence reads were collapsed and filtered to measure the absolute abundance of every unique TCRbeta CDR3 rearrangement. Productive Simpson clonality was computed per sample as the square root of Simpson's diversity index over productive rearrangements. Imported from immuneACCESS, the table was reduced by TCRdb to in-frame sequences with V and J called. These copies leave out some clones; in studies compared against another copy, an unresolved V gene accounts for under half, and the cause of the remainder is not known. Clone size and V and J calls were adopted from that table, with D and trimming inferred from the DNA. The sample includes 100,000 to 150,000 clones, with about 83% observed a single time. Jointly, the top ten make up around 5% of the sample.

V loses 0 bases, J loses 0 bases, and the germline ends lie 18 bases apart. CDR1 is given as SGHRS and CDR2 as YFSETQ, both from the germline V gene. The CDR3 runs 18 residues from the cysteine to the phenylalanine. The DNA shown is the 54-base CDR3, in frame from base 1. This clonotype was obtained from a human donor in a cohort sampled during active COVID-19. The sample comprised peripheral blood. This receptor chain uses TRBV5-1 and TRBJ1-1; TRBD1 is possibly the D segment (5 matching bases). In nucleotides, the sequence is TGCGCCAGCAGCTTGGTAGGTCGACAGTATGTCATGAACACTGAAGCTTTCTTT. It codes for CASSLVGRQYVMNTEAFF.